The 27 T cell receptor beta chains below all came from one sample that was sequenced in a study of blood T cell repertoires in COVID-19. The table came from immunoSEQ multiplex PCR; TCRdb's copy has only in-frame clones and leaves some out. The data show more than 300,000 clones, around 87% seen once. The sequenced material came from PBMCs or T cells enriched from blood (not recorded which). These receptors were collected from a man aged 35-49 years in a cohort exposed to, infected with or recovered from COVID-19 (not recorded which).

The chain carries TRBV25-1 and TRBJ1-5; the match to TRBD1 covers 9 bases. Germline V gene sequence: CDR1 MGHDK, CDR2 SYGVNS. The CDR3 is 16 amino acids. Losses at the gene ends were 3 bases for V and 2 bases for J; bases not matched to a gene: 5. CDR3 DNA sequence: TGTGCCAGCAGTGATCGGACAGGGGTTGGCAATCAGCCCCAGCATTTT. Translation gives CASSDRTGVGNQPQHF. Complete variable domain (other parts from reference TRBV25-1 and TRBJ1-5): EADIYQTPRYLVIGTGKKITLECSQTMGHDKMYWYQQDPGMELHLIHYSYGVNSTEKGDLSSESTVSRIRTEHFPLTLESARPSHTSQYLCASSDRTGVGNQPQHFGDGTRLSIL.

V and J are TRBV19 and TRBJ1-5, with 9 bases aligning to TRBD1. The V gene's germline CDR1 is LNHDA and CDR2 SQIVND (reference sequence). The CDR3 loop spans 16 amino acids. The trim removed 7 bases at V and 7 bases at J, leaving 14 bases unmatched. The DNA of the CDR3 is TGTGCCAGTACCCTACGGGGGACAGGGCGGGTGCAGCCCCAGCATTTT. Translated, it gives CASTLRGTGRVQPQHF. The full variable domain, with the rest looked up from reference TRBV19 and TRBJ1-5, is DGGITQSPKYLFRKEGQNVTLSCEQNLNHDAMYWYRQDPGQGLRLIYYSQIVNDFQKGDIAEGYSVSREKKESFPLTVTSAQKNPTAFYLCASTLRGTGRVQPQHFGDGTRLSIL.

V is TRBV28 and J is TRBJ1-2; D is unresolved. Trimming pared 1 base from V and 7 bases from J, leaving 7 bases between. This CDR3 contains 12 residues. Germline CDR1 and CDR2: MDHEN and SYDVKM. Here the CDR3 reads CASSLSLSGYTF. Written as DNA, the CDR3 is TGTGCCAGCAGTTTATCCCTGAGTGGCTACACCTTC.

In its sample, this clone was seen a few times. The V call is TRBV5-1, the J call TRBJ1-3; TRBD1 is a possible D gene (5 bases). V lost 4 bases and J 1 base, leaving 12 bases between the germline ends. This CDR3 is built from 15 residues. The germline V gene has CDR1 SGHRS and CDR2 YFSETQ. CDR3 region: CASSHPGESGNTIYF. The DNA of the CDR3 is TGCGCCAGCAGCCACCCGGGGGAATCTGGAAACACCATATATTTT.

The chain joins TRBV7-8 to TRBJ2-3, with 7 nucleotides matching TRBD2. The V gene end was trimmed by 4 bases and the J gene end by 5 bases; junction bases not matched to a gene: 6. CDR3 length: 14 amino acids. CDR1 SGHVS and CDR2 FQNEAQ come from the germline V gene. CDR3 in amino acids: CASSYREVGDTQYF. CDR3 in DNA: TGTGCCAGCAGCTACCGGGAGGTTGGAGATACGCAGTATTTT.

The DNA for the CDR3 is TGTGCCAGCAGCTCCAACAGGGGCTTTGGGACTGAAGCTTTCTTT. It is translated as CASSSNRGFGTEAFF. This rearrangement joins TRBV7-2 to TRBJ1-1; 7 nucleotides match TRBD1. V gave up 4 bases and J gave up 5 bases; unmatched junction bases: 10. The CDR3 is 15 amino acids. Germline V lookup: CDR1 SGHTA, CDR2 FQGNSA.

This clone has more than one count but fewer than ten. The rearrangement links TRBV9 to TRBJ2-1; 7 bases match TRBD2. The length of the CDR3 is 14 residues. J was trimmed by 8 bases and V by 2 bases; bases with no gene match: 7. The germline CDR1 and CDR2 sequences are SGDLS and YYNGEE. CDR3 in amino acids: CASSVGTTIDEQFF. The CDR3 nucleotides read TGTGCCAGCAGCGTCGGGACTACGATCGATGAGCAGTTCTTC.

The genes are TRBV7-2 and TRBJ2-7, with D uncertain. CDR1 is SGHTA, CDR2 FQGNSA, per germline. Trimming stripped 3 bases from V and 5 bases from J, with 5 bases between. The CDR3 covers 11 residues. In nucleotides, the CDR3 is TGTGCCAGCAGCTTTTCCAACGAGCAGTACTTC. Amino acid sequence: CASSFSNEQYF.

This clone was detected once. The chain joins TRBV11-2 to TRBJ2-5; TRBD1 is a possible D gene (5 bases). Germline-derived CDR1 and CDR2 are SGHAT and FQNNGV. V was pared by 5 bases and J by 4 bases, with 14 bases between. The CDR3 is 14 amino acids. The CDR3 region has the DNA TGTGCCAGCAGCCCCCTAGAAAGGGGAGAGACCCAGTACTTC. Residues: CASSPLERGETQYF.

The CDR3 DNA is TGTGCCAGCAGTCCGGGGACTAGCGGGCCAAGGGAGCAGTTCTTC. As protein: CASSPGTSGPREQFF. This chain connects TRBV28 to TRBJ2-1; TRBD2 aligns across 12 bases. CDR3 length: 15 residues. After removal of 5 bases from V and 10 bases from J, the junction contained 9 bases not matched to a gene. CDR1 MDHEN and CDR2 SYDVKM come from the germline V gene.

This sequence joins TRBV28 and TRBJ1-5; 8 bases are a match to TRBD1. After removal of 3 bases from V and 5 bases from J, the junction contained 0 bases not matched to a gene. Germline-derived CDR1 and CDR2 are MDHEN and SYDVKM. The CDR3 is 13 residues long. The CDR3 nucleotides read TGTGCCAGCAGTTTGACAGGGGATCAGCCCCAGCATTTT. Translating gives CASSLTGDQPQHF. Full variable domain (remainder filled in from reference TRBV28 and TRBJ1-5): DVKVTQSSRYLVKRTGEKVFLECVQDMDHENMFWYRQDPGLGLRLIYFSYDVKMKEKGDIPEGYSVSREKKERFSLILESASTNQTSMYLCASSLTGDQPQHFGDGTRLSIL.

The rearrangement joins TRBV29-1 to TRBJ1-1; D uncertain. The CDR3 has 12 residues. Germline assignment: CDR1 SQVTM and CDR2 ANQGSEA. Deletions cut 3 bases from V and 11 bases from J, with 16 bases between. Here the CDR3 DNA reads TGCAGCGTTGATCGGCCTCAGGCGGGGGCTTTCTTT. This gives the protein CSVDRPQAGAFF. The whole variable domain, remainder taken from reference TRBV29-1 and TRBJ1-1, is SAVISQKPSRDICQRGTSLTIQCQVDSQVTMMFWYRQQPGQSLTLIATANQGSEATYESGFVIDKFPISRPNLTFSTLTVSNMSPEDSSIYLCSVDRPQAGAFFGQGTRLTVV.

The genes are TRBV9 and TRBJ1-1; perhaps TRBD1 as D (5 bases). V lost 0 bases and J 11 bases, leaving 14 bases between the germline ends. This CDR3 comprises 13 residues. Germline assignment: CDR1 SGDLS and CDR2 YYNGEE. CDR3 protein: CASSVDGGPDAFF. CDR3 nucleotide sequence: TGTGCCAGCAGCGTAGACGGGGGACCCGACGCTTTCTTT.

This chain connects TRBV28 to TRBJ2-1; 10 nucleotides match TRBD2. Germline loops: CDR1 MDHEN, CDR2 SYDVKM. The V gene end was trimmed by 7 bases and the J gene end by 9 bases; junction bases not matched to a gene: 9. The CDR3 has 14 amino acids. The CDR3 nucleotides are TGTGCCAGCACCGGTCTAGCGGGAGCCTTTGAGCAGTTCTTC. The encoded protein is CASTGLAGAFEQFF.

Concerning this clone: This same CDR3 is encoded by further DNA sequences in the sample. The CDR3 DNA is TGTGCCAGCAGTGAGGGACAGGGGGCTACAGATACGCAGTATTTT. Residues: CASSEGQGATDTQYF. V gene TRBV25-1 combines with J gene TRBJ2-3, with TRBD1 identical over 12 bases. Per the germline V gene, CDR1 is MGHDK and CDR2 is SYGVNS. The CDR3 is made up of 15 amino acids. V was pared by 3 bases and J by 3 bases, with 1 base of the junction left unmatched.

This chain connects TRBV29-1 to TRBJ2-5; D remains ambiguous. Germline V gives CDR1 SQVTM, CDR2 ANQGSEA. The CDR3 runs to 15 residues. Trimming cost V 1 base and J 1 base, with 13 bases left between them. CDR3: CSVEGADLLQETQYF. For the CDR3, the DNA is TGCAGCGTTGAAGGGGCTGACCTGCTCCAAGAGACCCAGTACTTC. The whole variable domain, remainder taken from reference TRBV29-1 and TRBJ2-5, is SAVISQKPSRDICQRGTSLTIQCQVDSQVTMMFWYRQQPGQSLTLIATANQGSEATYESGFVIDKFPISRPNLTFSTLTVSNMSPEDSSIYLCSVEGADLLQETQYFGPGTRLLVL.

With respect to this clone: Different DNA sequences within this sample yield the same CDR3. The V and J genes are TRBV7-9 and TRBJ1-1, with D possibly TRBD1 on 5 matching bases. V lost 4 bases, J lost 5 bases, and 11 bases lay in between. The length of the CDR3 is 13 residues. Germline V gene sequence: CDR1 SEHNR, CDR2 FQNEAQ (reference sequence). The CDR3 nucleotides are TGTGCCAGCAGCTCGCAGGGAGGTACTGAAGCTTTCTTT. This sequence encodes CASSSQGGTEAFF.

In regard to this clone: Germline and junction disagree at one end, which may indicate a read error. The rearrangement uses TRBV3-1 (or the pseudogene TRBV3-2) and TRBJ1-1; no clear D. The CDR3 runs to 14 residues. CDR1 is LGHDT and CDR2 is YNNKEL in the germline V gene (reference sequence). The CDR3 sequence: CASSPNGVNTEAFF. CDR3 nucleotides: TGTGCCAGCAGCCCCAACGGAGTGAACACTGAGGCTTTCTTT.

V and J are TRBV3-1 (or the pseudogene TRBV3-2) and TRBJ1-1; a possible D gene is TRBD1 (6 bases). The ends were cut back, 0 bases at V and 1 base at J, with 9 bases in the middle. CDR1 and CDR2 from the germline V gene are LGHDT and YNNKEL (reference sequence). This CDR3 comprises 15 residues. Here the CDR3 DNA reads TGTGCCAGCAGCCAAGAAGGGGGACCGAACACTGAAGCTTTCTTT. Translating gives CASSQEGGPNTEAFF.

The rearrangement joins TRBV12-3 or TRBV12-4 to TRBJ1-5; D is uncertain. This CDR3 contains 13 residues. Trimming shortened V by 1 base and J by 7 bases, and 8 bases separated the two germline ends. As DNA, the CDR3 is TGTGCCAGCAGTTTAGACATCAGACAGCCCCAGCATTTT. As protein: CASSLDIRQPQHF.

The gene calls are TRBV5-1 and TRBJ1-2; a possible D gene is TRBD1 (6 bases). Trimming removed 4 bases at V and 2 bases at J, with 24 bases between. This CDR3 is 18 amino acids long. Germline V gene data show CDR1 as SGHRS and CDR2 as YFSETQ. The CDR3: CASSPGGPGERGNYGYTF. CDR3 nucleotides: TGCGCCAGCAGCCCGGGGGGCCCTGGGGAGCGGGGCAACTATGGCTACACCTTC.

This sequence joins TRBV28 and TRBJ2-7, with 12 bases identical to TRBD2. Germline trimming cut 4 bases from V and 3 bases from J; bases unmatched to any gene: 4. Germline lookup yields CDR1 MDHEN and CDR2 SYDVKM. CDR3 length: 15 residues. The CDR3 is CASSSPTSGSYEQYF. The CDR3 coding sequence is TGTGCCAGCAGTTCCCCGACTAGCGGGAGCTACGAGCAGTACTTC.

The chain recombines TRBV19 with TRBJ2-5; TRBD1 matches at 8 bases. The V gene end was trimmed by 3 bases and the J gene end by 4 bases; junction bases not matched to a gene: 7. This CDR3 spans 15 amino acids. CDR1 is LNHDA, CDR2 SQIVND, per germline (reference sequence). The CDR3 bases are TGTGCCAGTAGTATTCTCCAGGGGGCCTCAGAGACCCAGTACTTC. Translating it yields CASSILQGASETQYF.

The chain carries TRBV7-3 and TRBJ2-2; the D is unclear. Trimming pared 1 base from V and 3 bases from J, leaving 9 bases between. The germline gives CDR1 SGHTA, CDR2 FQGTGA. The CDR3 is 15 residues long. CDR3 sequence reads: CASSLKATHTGELFF. Written as DNA, the CDR3 is TGTGCCAGCAGCTTAAAAGCGACTCACACCGGGGAGCTGTTTTTT.

The CDR3 region is CASSLLLRGGTEAFF. CDR3 coding DNA: TGTGCCAGCAGCCTCTTACTCCGGGGGGGCACTGAAGCTTTCTTT. The chain links TRBV5-4 to TRBJ1-1, with a weak D call TRBD1 (5 bases). CDR1 is SGHNT and CDR2 is YYREEE in the germline V gene (reference sequence). CDR3 length: 15 amino acids. Between the trimmed V and J ends, which lost 4 bases and 4 bases, there was a span of 17 bases. Together with reference TRBV5-4 and TRBJ1-1, the CDR3 gives the full variable domain: ETGVTQSPTHLIKTRGQQVTLRCSSQSGHNTVSWYQQALGQGPQFIFQYYREEENGRGNFPPRFSGLQFPNYSSELNVNALELDDSALYLCASSLLLRGGTEAFFGQGTRLTVV.

The rearrangement uses TRBV28 and TRBJ1-2, with D unresolved. CDR1 MDHEN and CDR2 SYDVKM come from the germline V gene. V lost 8 bases to trimming and J lost 5 bases, with 12 bases between them. The CDR3 sequence is 12 residues long. CDR3 sequence reads: CASRRRLYGYTF. In DNA, the CDR3 is TGTGCCAGCCGTCGGAGACTATATGGCTACACCTTC.

This clone was observed once. The chain couples TRBV21-1 to TRBJ2-5; the table's D call, TRBD2, has no DNA check behind it. TRBV21-1 is deemed a pseudogene. The CDR3 consists of 21 residues. The CDR3 is CASSKKAIGAFASGYEETQYF. CDR3 DNA sequence: TGTGCCAGCAGCAAAAAGGCCATCGGGGCCTTCGCTAGCGGGTATGAAGAGACCCAGTACTTC.